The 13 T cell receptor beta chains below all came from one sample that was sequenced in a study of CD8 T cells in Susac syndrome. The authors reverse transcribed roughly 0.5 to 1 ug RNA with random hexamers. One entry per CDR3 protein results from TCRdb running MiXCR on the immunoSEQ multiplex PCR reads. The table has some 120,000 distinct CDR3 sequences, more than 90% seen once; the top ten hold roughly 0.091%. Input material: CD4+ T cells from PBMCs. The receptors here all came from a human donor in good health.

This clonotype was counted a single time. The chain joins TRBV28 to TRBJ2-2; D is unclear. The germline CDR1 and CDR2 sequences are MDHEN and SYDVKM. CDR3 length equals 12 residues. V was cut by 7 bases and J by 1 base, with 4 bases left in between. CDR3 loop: CASTLNTGELFF. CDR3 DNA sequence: TGTGCCAGCACTTTGAACACCGGGGAGCTGTTTTTT.

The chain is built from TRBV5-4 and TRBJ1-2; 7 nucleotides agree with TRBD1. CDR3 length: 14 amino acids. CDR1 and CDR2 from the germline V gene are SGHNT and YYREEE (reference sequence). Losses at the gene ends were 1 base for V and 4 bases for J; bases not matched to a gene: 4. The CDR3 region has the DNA TGTGCCAGCAGCTTGCGGGACAGCTTCTATGGCTACACCTTC. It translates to CASSLRDSFYGYTF.

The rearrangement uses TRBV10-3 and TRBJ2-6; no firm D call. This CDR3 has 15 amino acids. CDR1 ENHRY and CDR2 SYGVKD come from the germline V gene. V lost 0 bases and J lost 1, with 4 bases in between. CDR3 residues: CAISESRSGANVLTF. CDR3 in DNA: TGTGCCATCAGTGAGTCAAGGTCTGGGGCCAACGTCCTGACTTTC.

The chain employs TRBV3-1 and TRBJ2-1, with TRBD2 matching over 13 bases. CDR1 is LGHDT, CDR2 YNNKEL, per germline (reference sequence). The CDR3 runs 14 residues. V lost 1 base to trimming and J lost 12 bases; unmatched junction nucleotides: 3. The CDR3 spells CASSQGTSGSLQFF. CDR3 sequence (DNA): TGTGCCAGCAGCCAAGGGACTAGCGGGAGTTTGCAGTTCTTC.

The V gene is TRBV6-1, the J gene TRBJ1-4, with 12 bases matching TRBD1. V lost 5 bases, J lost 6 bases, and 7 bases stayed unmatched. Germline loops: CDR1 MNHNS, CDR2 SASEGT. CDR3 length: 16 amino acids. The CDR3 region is CASSPGTGGRHEKLFF. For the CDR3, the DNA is TGTGCCAGCAGTCCCGGGACAGGGGGCCGGCATGAAAAACTGTTTTTT.

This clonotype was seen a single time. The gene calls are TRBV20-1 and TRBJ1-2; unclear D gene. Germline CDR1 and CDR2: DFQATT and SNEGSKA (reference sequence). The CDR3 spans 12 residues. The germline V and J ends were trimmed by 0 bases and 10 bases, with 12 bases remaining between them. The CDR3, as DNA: TGCAGTGCTAGAGATGACCAACGCTCCTACACCTTC. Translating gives CSARDDQRSYTF.

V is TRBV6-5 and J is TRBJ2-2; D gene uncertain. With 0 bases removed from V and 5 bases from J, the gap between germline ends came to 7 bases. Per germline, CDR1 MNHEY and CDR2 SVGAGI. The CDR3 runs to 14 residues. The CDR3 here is CASSYSRKTGELFF. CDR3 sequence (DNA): TGTGCCAGCAGTTACTCGAGGAAGACCGGGGAGCTGTTTTTT.

CDR3 DNA: TGCGCCAGCAGCACAGCCCTCTCAAGGTTGGGCACTGAAGCTTTCTTT. It specifies CASSTALSRLGTEAFF. The chain has TRBV5-1 and TRBJ1-1; D gene uncertain. Germline CDR1 is SGHRS and CDR2 is YFSETQ. Trimming took off 4 bases at V and 4 bases at J, with 20 bases between the two ends. The CDR3 length is 16 residues.

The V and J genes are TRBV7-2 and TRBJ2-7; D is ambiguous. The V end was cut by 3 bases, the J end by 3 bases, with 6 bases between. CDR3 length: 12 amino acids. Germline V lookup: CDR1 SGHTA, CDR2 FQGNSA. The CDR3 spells CASSLSFYEQYF. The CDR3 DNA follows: TGTGCCAGCAGCTTGTCCTTCTACGAGCAGTACTTC.

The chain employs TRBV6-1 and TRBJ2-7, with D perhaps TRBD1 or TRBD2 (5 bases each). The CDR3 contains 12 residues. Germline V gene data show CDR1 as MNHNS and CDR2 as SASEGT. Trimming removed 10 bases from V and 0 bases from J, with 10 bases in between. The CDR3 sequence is CAIRDVSYEQYF. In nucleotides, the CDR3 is TGTGCCATCCGGGACGTCTCCTACGAGCAGTACTTC.

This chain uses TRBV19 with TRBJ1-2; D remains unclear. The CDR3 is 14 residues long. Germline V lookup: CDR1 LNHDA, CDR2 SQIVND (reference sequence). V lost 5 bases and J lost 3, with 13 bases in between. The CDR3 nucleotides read TGTGCCAGTAGTGAGGGAGTCGGGGACTATGGCTACACCTTC. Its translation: CASSEGVGDYGYTF.

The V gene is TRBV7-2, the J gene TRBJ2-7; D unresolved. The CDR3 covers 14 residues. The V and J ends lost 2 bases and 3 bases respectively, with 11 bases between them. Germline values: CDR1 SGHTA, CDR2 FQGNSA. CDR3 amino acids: CASSLKGVRYEQYF. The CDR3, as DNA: TGTGCCAGCAGCTTAAAAGGTGTCCGCTACGAGCAGTACTTC. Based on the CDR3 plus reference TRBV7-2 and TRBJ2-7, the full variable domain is GAGVSQSPSNKVTEKGKDVELRCDPISGHTALYWYRQSLGQGLEFLIYFQGNSAPDKSGLPSDRFSAERTGGSVSTLTIQRTQQEDSAVYLCASSLKGVRYEQYFGPGTRLTVT.

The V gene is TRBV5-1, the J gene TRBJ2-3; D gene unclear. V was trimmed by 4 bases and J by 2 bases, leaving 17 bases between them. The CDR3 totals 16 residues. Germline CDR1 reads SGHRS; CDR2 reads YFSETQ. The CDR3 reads CASSEDPTLLTDTQYF. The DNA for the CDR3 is TGCGCCAGCAGCGAGGACCCGACACTACTCACAGATACGCAGTATTTT.